This TCR beta chain was found in a study of cytomegalovirus exposure and HLA in healthy donors. The trim removed 6 bases at V and 2 bases at J, leaving 5 bases unmatched. Germline V gene lookup returns CDR1 SEHNR and CDR2 FQNEAQ (reference sequence). The CDR3 sequence is 14 residues long. The PCR was carried out with 60 Vbeta primers and 13 Jbeta primers. The protocol was immunoSEQ multiplex PCR, while the TCRdb copy is restricted to in-frame clones and leaves out a portion. This table has 110,000 to 150,000 clones, 60% to 80% appearing once. The receptor was derived from a woman younger than 45 in good health and CMV-seronegative. Sequenced sample: PBMCs. The V and J genes are TRBV7-9 and TRBJ2-7; 9 bases map to TRBD1. CDR3 nucleotide sequence: TGTGCCAGCAGTGGACAGGGGTATGCCTACGAGCAGTACTTC. This translates into CASSGQGYAYEQYF.